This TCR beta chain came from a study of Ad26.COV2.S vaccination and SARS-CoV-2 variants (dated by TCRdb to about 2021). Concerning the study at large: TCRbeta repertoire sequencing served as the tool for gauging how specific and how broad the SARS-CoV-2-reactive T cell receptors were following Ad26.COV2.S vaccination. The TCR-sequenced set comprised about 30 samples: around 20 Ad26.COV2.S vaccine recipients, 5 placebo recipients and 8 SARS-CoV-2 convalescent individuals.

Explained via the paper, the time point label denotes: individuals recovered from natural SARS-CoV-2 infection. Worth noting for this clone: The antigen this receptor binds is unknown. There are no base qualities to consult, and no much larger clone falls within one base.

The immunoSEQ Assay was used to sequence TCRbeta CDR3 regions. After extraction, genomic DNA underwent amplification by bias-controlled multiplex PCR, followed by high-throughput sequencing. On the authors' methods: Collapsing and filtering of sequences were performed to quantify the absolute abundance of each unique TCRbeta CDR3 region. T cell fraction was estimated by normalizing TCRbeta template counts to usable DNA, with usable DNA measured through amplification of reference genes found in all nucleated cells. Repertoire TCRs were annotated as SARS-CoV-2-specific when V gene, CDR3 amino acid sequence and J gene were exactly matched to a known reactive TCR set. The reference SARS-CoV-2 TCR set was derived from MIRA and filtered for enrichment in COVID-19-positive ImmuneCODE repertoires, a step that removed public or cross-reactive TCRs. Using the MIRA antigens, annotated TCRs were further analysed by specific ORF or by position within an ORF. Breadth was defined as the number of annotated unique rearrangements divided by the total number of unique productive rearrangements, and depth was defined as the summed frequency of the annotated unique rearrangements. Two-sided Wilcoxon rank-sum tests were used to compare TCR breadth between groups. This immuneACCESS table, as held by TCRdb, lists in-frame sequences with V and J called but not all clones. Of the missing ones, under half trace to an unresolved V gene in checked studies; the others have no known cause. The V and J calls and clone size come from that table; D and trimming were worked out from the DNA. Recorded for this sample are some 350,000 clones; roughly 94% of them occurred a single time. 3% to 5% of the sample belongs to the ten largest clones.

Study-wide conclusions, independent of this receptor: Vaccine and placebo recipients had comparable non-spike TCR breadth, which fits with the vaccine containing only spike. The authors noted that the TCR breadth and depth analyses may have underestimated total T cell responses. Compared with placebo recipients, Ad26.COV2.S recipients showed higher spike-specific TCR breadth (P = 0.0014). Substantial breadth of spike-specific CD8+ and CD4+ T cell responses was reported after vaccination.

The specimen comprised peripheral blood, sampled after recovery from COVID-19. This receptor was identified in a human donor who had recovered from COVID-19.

The CDR3 region: CASLGGARGYTF. The nucleotide sequence is given as TGTGCCAGCCTTGGGGGGGCGCGTGGCTACACCTTC. Here the chain combines TRBV12-3 or TRBV12-4 and TRBJ1-2; the best D guess is TRBD1, with 6 bases matching. Trimming at the junction amounts to 8 bases on V and 7 bases on J, and the germline ends lie 14 bases apart. The CDR3 runs 12 amino acids, cysteine and phenylalanine included. Only the CDR3 DNA is retained, 36 bases long and in frame from the first base.